This T cell receptor (beta chain) is drawn from a study of blood T cells in healthy people across ages. Regarding the study as a whole: Across samples, TCR beta diversity tracked strongly with naive T cell percentage. Greater diversity and more naive CD4+ cells were seen in long-lived donors than in aged donors.

Primed by a sample-barcoded 5' primer and a J-beta primer mix, a second PCR proceeded for about 7 to 12 cycles. TCRdb fed the 5' RACE reads into MiXCR, producing one record per CDR3 protein. The table records around 990,000 distinct CDR3 sequences, roughly 24% of them present only once. About this clonotype itself: Its antigen is still unknown.

This CDR3 contains 13 residues. Germline V lookup: CDR1 LNHNV, CDR2 YYDKDF (reference sequence). Trimming removed 0 bases from V and 7 bases from J, with 9 bases in between. Separately, the same data were catalogued under a study of T cells of mothers and their children.

Input material: blood. The rearrangement joins TRBV15 to TRBJ2-5; the D gene is possibly TRBD2 (6 bases). This TCR derives from a girl aged 2-10 years in good health. CDR3 nucleotide sequence: TGTGCCACCAGCAGAGAGGAGGGACGGACCCAGTACTTC. Amino acid sequence: CATSREEGRTQYF.